The text below deals with one T cell receptor beta chain. What it binds is not known. This record belongs to a study of shared clonotypes between healthy human individuals. Regarding the study as a whole: A generally larger estimated richness was seen in naive subsets than in memory subsets. Large sequencing depth failed to make sorted-subset sequencing complete, rarefaction showed.

Between the trimmed V and J ends, which lost 2 bases and 0 bases, there was a span of 5 bases. CDR3 length: 14 amino acids. Looked up from germline, CDR1 is SGDLS and CDR2 is YYNGEE. TCRdb's table, derived via immunoSEQ multiplex PCR, lists solely in-frame clones and lacks some. The sample has 950,000 to 1,300,000 clones; about 75% are singletons. CD45RA+ naive and CD45RA-negative memory subsets were separated from CD4+ cells. The chain links TRBV9 to TRBJ2-2, with D unclear. Sequencing input: memory CD4+ T cells sorted from blood. This sample's subset: CD45RA-negative fraction. This clonotype was obtained from a young man in good health. The CDR3 bases are TGTGCCAGCAGCGTTCAGACGAACACCGGGGAGCTGTTTTTT. This gives the protein CASSVQTNTGELFF.